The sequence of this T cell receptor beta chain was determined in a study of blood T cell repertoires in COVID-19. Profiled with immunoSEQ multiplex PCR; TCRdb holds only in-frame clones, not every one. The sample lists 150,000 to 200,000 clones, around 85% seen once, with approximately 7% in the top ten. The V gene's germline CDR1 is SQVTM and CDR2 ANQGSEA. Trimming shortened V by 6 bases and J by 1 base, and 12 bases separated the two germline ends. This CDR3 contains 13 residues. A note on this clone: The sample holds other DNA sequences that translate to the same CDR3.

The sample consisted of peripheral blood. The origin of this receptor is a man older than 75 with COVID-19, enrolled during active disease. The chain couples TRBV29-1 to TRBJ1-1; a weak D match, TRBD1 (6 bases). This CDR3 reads CSVGQGTNTEAFF. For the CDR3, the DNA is TGCAGCGTCGGCCAGGGGACGAACACTGAAGCTTTCTTT.